The text below deals with one T cell receptor (beta chain). TCRdb's table, derived via immunoSEQ multiplex PCR, lists solely in-frame clones and lacks some. The table has over a million clones, approximately 98.5% seen once. The data stem from a study of shared clonotypes between healthy human individuals. CDR3 length equals 15 residues. J lost 7 bases, V lost 5 bases, and 14 bases had no gene match. Germline V gives CDR1 SGHDT, CDR2 YYEEEE. This clonotype was sampled from a man aged 30-40 years in good health. Source material: naive CD4+ T cells sorted from blood. Subset denoted: CD45RA+ positively selected. The V gene is TRBV5-6, the J gene TRBJ2-7; 8 positions match TRBD2. CDR3 DNA sequence: TGTGCCAGCAGTCTAGAACCGGGACTAGTGGCGGAGCAGTACTTC. Translating gives CASSLEPGLVAEQYF.